This TCR beta chain was identified in a study of PD-1 blockade in classical Hodgkin lymphoma. Study background: Intravenous nivolumab at 3 mg/kg was given to patients every 2 weeks. Whole-study results and caveats: Relative to healthy donors, newly diagnosed patients reportedly had lower baseline TCR diversity, which was reported as lower still in relapsed/refractory patients.

The data were produced by immunoSEQ multiplex PCR, yet TCRdb's version contains in-frame clones alone and is incomplete. The repertoire consists of 7,000 or so clones, with about 80% occurring once and the leading ten covering 2% to 3%. Following autologous stem cell transplantation, relapse occurred in every patient, and exposure to brentuximab vedotin varied. Investigators isolated CD4+ T cells from thawed PBMCs through magnetic negative selection. On this clone itself: As yet, its antigen is unknown.

V gave up 4 bases and J gave up 3 bases, with 11 bases separating them. Germline assignment: CDR1 SGHRS and CDR2 YFSETQ. CDR3 length: 13 amino acids. The sequenced sample was CD4+ T cells from blood, obtained at baseline. The V gene is TRBV5-1, the J gene TRBJ2-7; D is possibly TRBD1 (6 bases). The clonotype originates from a human donor with classical Hodgkin lymphoma. The DNA of the CDR3 is TGCGCCAGCAGCCAAAGACAGGACTACGAGCAGTACTTC. It codes for CASSQRQDYEQYF.